This entry describes one TCR beta chain. Antigen specificity is unknown. This sample was taken from a study of naive and memory T cell subsets. Study results and caveats: Delayed type IV hypersensitivity infiltration was taken to explain higher tuberculin-site TCR counts.

The SP2 primer and nested alpha and beta constant region primers amplified ligated cDNA in four rounds. TCRdb re-derived calls from the UMI-ligation and nested PCR reads in MiXCR, one entry per CDR3 protein. The sample lists around 35,000 distinct CDR3 sequences, 11% seen once, with about 4% in the top ten. Specified treatment: skin biopsy from PPD injection site in Mantoux-positive individual. The library had UMIs added by 3' ligation of an oligonucleotide to TCR cDNA. Cells were not sorted; total RNA input targeted roughly 1 to 1000 ng. V lost 0 bases and J lost 3; bases outside the gene matches: 4. The CDR3 covers 15 residues. The germline V gene encodes CDR1 DFQATT and CDR2 SNEGSKA (reference sequence).

The source was skin, collected from a tuberculin skin test site. This chain connects TRBV20-1 to TRBJ2-1, with 8 positions matching TRBD2. The clonotype was recovered from an adult in good health. This CDR3 reads CSARDLTSGYNEQFF. CDR3 coding DNA: TGCAGTGCTAGAGATCTAACTAGCGGCTACAATGAGCAGTTCTTC.